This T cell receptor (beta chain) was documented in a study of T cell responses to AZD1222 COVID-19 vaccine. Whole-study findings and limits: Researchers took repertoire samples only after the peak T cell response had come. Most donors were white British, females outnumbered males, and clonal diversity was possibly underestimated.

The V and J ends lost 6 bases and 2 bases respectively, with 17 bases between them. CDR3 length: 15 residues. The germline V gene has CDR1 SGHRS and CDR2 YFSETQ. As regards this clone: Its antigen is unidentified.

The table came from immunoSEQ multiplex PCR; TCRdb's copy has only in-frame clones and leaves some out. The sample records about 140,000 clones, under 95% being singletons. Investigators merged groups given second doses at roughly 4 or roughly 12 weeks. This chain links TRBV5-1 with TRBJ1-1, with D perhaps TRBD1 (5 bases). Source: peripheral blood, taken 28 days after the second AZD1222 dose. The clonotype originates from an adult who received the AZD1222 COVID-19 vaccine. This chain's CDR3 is CASKLAAGPNTEAFF. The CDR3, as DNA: TGCGCCAGCAAACTGGCAGCGGGGCCCAACACTGAAGCTTTCTTT. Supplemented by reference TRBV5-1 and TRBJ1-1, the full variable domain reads KAGVTQTPRYLIKTRGQQVTLSCSPISGHRSVSWYQQTPGQGLQFLFEYFSETQRNKGNFPGRFSGRQFSNSRSEMNVSTLELGDSALYLCASKLAAGPNTEAFFGQGTRLTVV.